This T cell receptor beta chain derives from a study of identifying expanded T cells in peripheral blood. CDR3 size: 13 residues. V was clipped by 1 base and J by 5 bases; unmatched bases: 2. Germline V lookup: CDR1 SGHNT, CDR2 YYREEE (reference sequence). Collection occurred without any documented infections or immune events in donors. TCRdb's table, derived via immunoSEQ multiplex PCR, lists solely in-frame clones and lacks some. Of approximately 81,000 clones detected, about 83% appear once; the ten largest clones hold 15% to 20%. General study results and limits: Clone count variance between roughly 2-week samples rose with total template count.

In this sample, this clone turned up once. Its antigen remains unknown. The source of this sequence is a person between 18 and 75 years old in good health. Material for sequencing was blood. V usage is TRBV5-4 and J usage is TRBJ2-7; 8 bases are a match to TRBD1. CDR3 amino acids: CASSLTGGNEQYF. The CDR3 bases are TGTGCCAGCAGCTTGACAGGGGGGAACGAGCAGTACTTC.